This entry features one T cell receptor (beta chain) sequence. Germline CDR1 reads MDHEN; CDR2 reads SYDVKM. The CDR3 consists of 18 residues. V was cut by 3 bases and J by 4 bases, with 25 bases left in between. This specimen belongs to a study of OX40 agonist ivuxolimab in advanced cancers. Overall study context: Dose-escalation patients had hepatocellular carcinoma, melanoma, renal cell or head and neck cancer. Among those treated, three patients had partial responses, one with hepatocellular carcinoma and two with cutaneous melanoma.

Assay used: immunoSEQ multiplex PCR; TCRdb lists only in-frame clones, some missing. The repertoire holds 30,000 to 35,000 clones, approximately 86% seen once, with approximately 33% in the top ten. Sequenced material: CD4+ or CD8+ T cells sorted from blood, taken in a trial of the OX40 agonist ivuxolimab. The sequence derives from an adult with an advanced solid tumor such as melanoma, head and neck, liver or kidney cancer. This sequence joins TRBV28 and TRBJ2-7; tentatively, D is TRBD1 (7 bases). Here the CDR3 DNA reads TGTGCCAGCAGTTTCTCCGACAGGACCCGACAGGGAGGATACGAGCAGTACTTC. This sequence encodes CASSFSDRTRQGGYEQYF.